These 23 T cell receptor beta chains originate from one sample sequenced in a study of cytomegalovirus exposure and HLA in healthy donors. The PCR was carried out with 60 Vbeta primers and 13 Jbeta primers. Libraries were prepared by immunoSEQ multiplex PCR; TCRdb keeps only in-frame clonotypes and omits some of them. The repertoire has about 59,000 clones, 83% of them found once; the top ten carry 1.6%. Sequencing input: PBMCs. These receptors all stem from a human donor in good health.

The chain is built from TRBV5-1 and TRBJ2-2; TRBD2 aligns across 13 bases. The CDR3 is made up of 15 amino acids. The V gene's germline CDR1 is SGHRS and CDR2 YFSETQ. The ends lost 5 bases at V and 8 bases at J; junction bases unmatched: 6. The DNA of the CDR3 is TGCGCCAGCAGTATCGGACTAGCGGGAGAAGGGGAGCTGTTTTTT. It translates to CASSIGLAGEGELFF.

V gene TRBV7-9 combines with J gene TRBJ2-2, with D maybe TRBD1 (6 bases). Germline V lookup: CDR1 SEHNR, CDR2 FQNEAQ (reference sequence). V was cut by 6 bases and J by 7 bases, with 15 bases left in between. The CDR3 length is 14 residues. Written as DNA, the CDR3 is TGTGCCAGCAGGACCTCCAGGGGTGGCGGGGAGCTGTTTTTT. Translating it yields CASRTSRGGGELFF.

The chain combines TRBV28 with TRBJ2-3; 7 bases are shared with TRBD2. Germline V lookup: CDR1 MDHEN, CDR2 SYDVKM. This CDR3 spans 21 amino acids. Unmatched junction bases numbered 24, after V lost 6 bases and J lost 0 bases. The CDR3 nucleotides are TGTGCCAGCAGCCCGTACCCTGGAAACTACGGCGGGAGACATAGCACAGATACGCAGTATTTT. This gives the protein CASSPYPGNYGGRHSTDTQYF.

A single count supports this clone. The chain combines TRBV4-2 with TRBJ2-3; 7 nucleotides agree with TRBD1. Germline CDR1 LGHNA, CDR2 YNFKEQ. The V gene end was trimmed by 4 bases and the J gene end by 6 bases; junction bases not matched to a gene: 1. The CDR3 is 12 residues long. The CDR3 reads CASSLQGDTQYF. The DNA for the CDR3 is TGTGCCAGCAGCCTACAGGGGGATACGCAGTATTTT.

This clone was seen a handful of times. The chain couples TRBV4-3 to TRBJ2-3; a weak D match, TRBD2 (7 bases). Trimming removed 0 bases from V and 5 bases from J, with 18 bases in between. The CDR3 loop spans 17 amino acids. The germline V gene encodes CDR1 LGHNA and CDR2 YSLEER. This CDR3 reads CASSQDQGGGPIDTQYF. As DNA, the CDR3 is TGCGCCAGCAGCCAAGACCAAGGGGGAGGGCCGATAGATACGCAGTATTTT.

This chain connects TRBV5-6 to TRBJ2-5; 11 bases match TRBD1. CDR3 length equals 16 residues. J lost 1 base, V lost 1 base, and 3 bases had no gene match. Germline values: CDR1 SGHDT, CDR2 YYEEEE. This CDR3 is CASSLFGTGGQETQYF. The CDR3 bases are TGTGCCAGCAGCTTGTTCGGGACAGGGGGCCAAGAGACCCAGTACTTC.

This chain links TRBV6-1 with TRBJ2-7, with 9 bases that match TRBD2. Germline loops: CDR1 MNHNS, CDR2 SASEGT. The CDR3 loop spans 15 amino acids. J gave up 2 bases and V 3 bases, and 5 bases lay outside the gene matches. CDR3 region: CASSERAGGPYEQYF. The CDR3 DNA reads TGTGCCAGCAGTGAGAGGGCGGGGGGGCCCTACGAGCAGTACTTC.

The J gene is TRBJ2-2, the V gene TRBV5-1, with a tentative D call TRBD2 (6 bases). The V and J ends lost 2 bases and 4 bases respectively, with 12 bases between them. There are 15 residues in the CDR3. Germline V gene data show CDR1 as SGHRS and CDR2 as YFSETQ. CDR3 residues: CASSLSAGGTGELFF. CDR3 DNA: TGCGCCAGCAGCTTATCAGCGGGCGGCACCGGGGAGCTGTTTTTT.

The chain couples TRBV19 to TRBJ1-2; D is possibly TRBD1 (5 bases). V was shortened by 6 bases and J by 1 base, with 12 bases between the two germline ends. The germline V gene encodes CDR1 LNHDA and CDR2 SQIVND (reference sequence). The CDR3 has 14 amino acids. CDR3 residues: CASSVSGYNYGYTF. In DNA form, the CDR3 reads TGTGCCAGTAGCGTTTCAGGGTATAACTATGGCTACACCTTC.

The rearrangement joins TRBV11-3 to TRBJ2-5, with 8 positions matching TRBD1. J was trimmed by 7 bases and V by 4 bases; bases with no gene match: 8. Germline assignment: CDR1 SGHNT and CDR2 YENEEA. The CDR3 extends over 14 amino acids. The CDR3 DNA reads as TGTGCCAGCAGCTCTACCAGGGGGCACGGGACCCAGTACTTC. Its translation: CASSSTRGHGTQYF.

V usage is TRBV28 and J usage is TRBJ1-2; D is unresolved. The germline V and J ends were trimmed by 2 bases and 2 bases, with 9 bases remaining between them. The length of the CDR3 is 14 residues. In germline, CDR1 is MDHEN, CDR2 SYDVKM. As DNA, the CDR3 is TGTGCCAGCAGTTTAGTAGCGGGGAACTATGGCTACACCTTC. Its translation is CASSLVAGNYGYTF.

This chain links TRBV7-8 with TRBJ2-7; D possibly corresponds to TRBD2 (6 bases). Trimming removed 6 bases at V and 2 bases at J, with 17 bases between. Germline lookup yields CDR1 SGHVS and CDR2 FQNEAQ. The CDR3 length is 15 residues. In nucleotides, the CDR3 is TGTGCCAGCAGTTCTGGACGACTAGTGCCCTACGAGCAGTACTTC. Its translation: CASSSGRLVPYEQYF.

Only one count was recorded for this clone. This chain connects TRBV18 to TRBJ1-2; 7 bases fit TRBD1. The V gene end was trimmed by 6 bases and the J gene end by 4 bases; junction bases not matched to a gene: 8. Germline CDR1 KGHSH, CDR2 LQKENI. The CDR3 covers 14 residues. The CDR3 here is CASSPIGTAYGYTF. DNA of the CDR3: TGTGCCAGCTCGCCGATAGGGACAGCCTATGGCTACACCTTC.

As to this clone: One end of the junction fails to match germline, which may point to a read error. The chain joins TRBV6-1 to TRBJ1-4, with a weak D call TRBD1 (6 bases). The germline CDR1 and CDR2 sequences are MNHNS and SASEGT. This CDR3 region has 15 residues. This CDR3 is CASSEARGTNEKLFF. CDR3 DNA: TGTGCCAGCAGCGAAGCCAGGGGTACTAATGAAAAACTGTTTTTT.

A single count supports this clone. The V and J genes are TRBV12-5 and TRBJ2-3, with 13 positions matching TRBD2. Germline CDR1 reads LGHNT; CDR2 reads FRNRAP. This CDR3 has 16 residues. The junction had 7 bases not matched to a gene; V was cut back by 7 bases and J by 3 bases. The CDR3 nucleotides read TGTGCTAGTGCCCAGGGACTAGCGGGACCAACAGATACGCAGTATTTT. Its protein is CASAQGLAGPTDTQYF.

This clone was recorded only once. J is TRBJ2-2 and V is TRBV5-6; 8 nucleotides agree with TRBD2. CDR3 length: 16 residues. V shed 2 bases and J 1 base; nucleotides not matched to a gene: 4. Per germline, CDR1 SGHDT and CDR2 YYEEEE. The CDR3 loop reads CASSLAGEGNTGELFF. The CDR3 nucleotides are TGTGCCAGCAGCTTAGCGGGAGAAGGGAACACCGGGGAGCTGTTTTTT. Based on the CDR3 plus reference TRBV5-6 and TRBJ2-2, the full variable domain is DAGVTQSPTHLIKTRGQQVTLRCSPKSGHDTVSWYQQALGQGPQFIFQYYEEEERQRGNFPDRFSGHQFPNYSSELNVNALLLGDSALYLCASSLAGEGNTGELFFGEGSRLTVL.

The chain carries TRBV19 and TRBJ1-1; maybe TRBD1 (6 bases). Germline loops: CDR1 LNHDA, CDR2 SQIVND (reference sequence). The CDR3 spans 13 residues. V lost 7 bases and J 11 bases, leaving 20 bases between the germline ends. The CDR3 DNA reads TGTGCCAGTACCCTTCAAGCGAATCAGGGGGCTTTCTTT. Translating it yields CASTLQANQGAFF.

The chain has TRBV7-9 and TRBJ2-5; 8 bases agree with TRBD2. CDR1 and CDR2 (germline): SEHNR, FQNEAQ (reference sequence). Trimming removed 4 bases from V and 4 bases from J; junction bases left unmatched: 8. CDR3 length: 15 residues. CDR3 amino acids: CASSSRAGVPETQYF. CDR3 DNA: TGTGCCAGCAGCTCCCGAGCGGGAGTGCCAGAGACCCAGTACTTC.

This clone was observed a few times. The chain has TRBV29-1 and TRBJ2-1, with D tentatively TRBD1 (6 bases). V was trimmed by 8 bases and J by 1 base, leaving 18 bases between them. CDR1 is SQVTM and CDR2 is ANQGSEA in the germline V gene. This CDR3 has 15 residues. CDR3 region: CSFKTQGSSYNEQFF. CDR3 sequence (DNA): TGCAGCTTCAAAACCCAGGGGAGTTCCTACAATGAGCAGTTCTTC.

The chain links TRBV2 to TRBJ1-5, with 11 nucleotides matching TRBD1. CDR3 length equals 14 residues. With V trimmed by 4 bases and J by 7 bases, 3 bases remained unmatched. Germline V gene data show CDR1 as SNHLY and CDR2 as FYNNEI. CDR3 residues: CASSGDRGGQPQHF. CDR3 DNA: TGTGCCAGCAGTGGGGACAGGGGGGGACAGCCCCAGCATTTT.

The J gene is TRBJ2-7, the V gene TRBV18, with 15 bases identical to TRBD2. The junction had 5 bases not matched to a gene; V was cut back by 2 bases and J by 6 bases. CDR3 length: 16 amino acids. Germline CDR1 reads KGHSH; CDR2 reads LQKENI. In DNA form, the CDR3 reads TGTGCCAGCTCACCAGGGACTAGCGGGAGGTCGGGCGAGCAGTACTTC. This encodes CASSPGTSGRSGEQYF.

V usage is TRBV12-5 and J usage is TRBJ1-5; a possible D gene is TRBD1 (6 bases). This CDR3 comprises 12 residues. CDR1 and CDR2 from the germline V gene are LGHNT and FRNRAP. V was clipped by 7 bases and J by 4 bases, with 8 bases between them. Here the CDR3 reads CASVTGNQPQHF. The CDR3 region has the DNA TGTGCTAGTGTTACAGGGAATCAGCCCCAGCATTTT.

The chain links TRBV7-9 to TRBJ1-5, with D possibly TRBD1 on 6 matching bases. Germline CDR1 and CDR2: SEHNR and FQNEAQ (reference sequence). This CDR3 region has 14 residues. V lost 7 bases and J lost 3, with 13 bases in between. The CDR3 reads CASTRGDSNQPQHF. The CDR3 bases are TGTGCCAGCACCAGGGGCGACTCCAATCAGCCCCAGCATTTT.